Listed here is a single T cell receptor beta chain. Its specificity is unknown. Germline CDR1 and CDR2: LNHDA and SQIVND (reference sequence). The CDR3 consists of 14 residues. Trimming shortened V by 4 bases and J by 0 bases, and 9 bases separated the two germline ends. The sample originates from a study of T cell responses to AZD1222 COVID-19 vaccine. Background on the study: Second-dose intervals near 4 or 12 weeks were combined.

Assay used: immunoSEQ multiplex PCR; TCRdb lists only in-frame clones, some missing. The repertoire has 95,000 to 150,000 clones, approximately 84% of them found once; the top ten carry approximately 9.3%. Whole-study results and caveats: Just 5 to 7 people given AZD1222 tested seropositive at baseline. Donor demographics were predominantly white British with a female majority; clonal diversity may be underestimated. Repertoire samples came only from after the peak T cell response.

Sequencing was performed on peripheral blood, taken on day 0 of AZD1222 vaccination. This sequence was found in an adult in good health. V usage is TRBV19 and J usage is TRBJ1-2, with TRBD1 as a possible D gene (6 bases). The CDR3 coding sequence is TGTGCCAGTAGTAGGACAGAAACTAACTATGGCTACACCTTC. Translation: CASSRTETNYGYTF. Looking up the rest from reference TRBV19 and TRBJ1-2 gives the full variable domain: DGGITQSPKYLFRKEGQNVTLSCEQNLNHDAMYWYRQDPGQGLRLIYYSQIVNDFQKGDIAEGYSVSREKKESFPLTVTSAQKNPTAFYLCASSRTETNYGYTFGSGTRLTVV.